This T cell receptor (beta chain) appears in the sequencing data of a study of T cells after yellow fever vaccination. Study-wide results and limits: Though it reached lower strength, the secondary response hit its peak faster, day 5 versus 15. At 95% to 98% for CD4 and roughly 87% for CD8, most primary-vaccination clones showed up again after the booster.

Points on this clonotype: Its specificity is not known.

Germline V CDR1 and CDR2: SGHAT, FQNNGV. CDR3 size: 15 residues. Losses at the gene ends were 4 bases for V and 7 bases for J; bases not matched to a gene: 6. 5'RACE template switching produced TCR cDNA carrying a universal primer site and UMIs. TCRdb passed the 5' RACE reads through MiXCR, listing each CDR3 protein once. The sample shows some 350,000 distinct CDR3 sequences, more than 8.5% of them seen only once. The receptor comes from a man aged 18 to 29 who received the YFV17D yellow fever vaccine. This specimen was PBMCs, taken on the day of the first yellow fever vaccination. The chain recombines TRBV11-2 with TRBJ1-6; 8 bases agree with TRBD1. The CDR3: CASSSRDRRNSPLHF. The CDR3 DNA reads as TGTGCCAGCAGCTCCCGGGACAGGCGAAATTCACCCCTCCACTTT.